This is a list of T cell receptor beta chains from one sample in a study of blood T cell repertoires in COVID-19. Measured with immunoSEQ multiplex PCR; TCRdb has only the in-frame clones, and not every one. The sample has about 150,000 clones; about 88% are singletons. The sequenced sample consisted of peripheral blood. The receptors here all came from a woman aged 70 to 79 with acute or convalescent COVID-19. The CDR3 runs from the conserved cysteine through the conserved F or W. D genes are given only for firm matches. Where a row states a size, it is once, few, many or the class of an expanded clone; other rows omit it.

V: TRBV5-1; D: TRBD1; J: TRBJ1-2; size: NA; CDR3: CASSPSGTGGFGGYTF; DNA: TGCGCCAGCAGCCCGAGTGGGACAGGGGGATTCGGTGGCTACACCTTC
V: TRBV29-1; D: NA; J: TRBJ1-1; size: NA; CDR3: CSVPKTLRDTEAFF; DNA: TGCAGCGTTCCAAAGACACTGAGGGACACTGAAGCTTTCTTT
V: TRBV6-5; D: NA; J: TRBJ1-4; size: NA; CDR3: CASSRWGHNEKLFF; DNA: TGTGCCAGCAGTCGTTGGGGCCATAATGAAAAACTGTTTTTT
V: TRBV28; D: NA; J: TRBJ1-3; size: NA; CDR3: CASSLLGDTGNTIYF; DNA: TGTGCCAGCAGTTTATTAGGGGACACTGGAAACACCATATATTTT
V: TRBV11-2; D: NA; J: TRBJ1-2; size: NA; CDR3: CASSFEIRAFYGYTF; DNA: TGTGCCAGCAGCTTTGAAATCAGGGCGTTTTATGGCTACACCTTC
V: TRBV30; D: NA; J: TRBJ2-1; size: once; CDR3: CAFNRMVGNEQFF; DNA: TGTGCCTTCAACAGGATGGTTGGCAATGAGCAGTTCTTC
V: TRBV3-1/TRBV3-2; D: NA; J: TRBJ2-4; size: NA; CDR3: CASSQYIGNIQYF; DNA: TGTGCCAGCAGCCAGTACATCGGGAACATTCAGTACTTC
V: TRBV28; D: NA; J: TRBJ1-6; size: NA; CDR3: CASSLQYSPLHF; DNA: TGTGCCAGCAGTTTGCAGTATTCACCCCTCCACTTT
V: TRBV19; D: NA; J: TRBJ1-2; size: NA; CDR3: CASSIRYRDNYRNYGYTF; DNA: TGTGCCAGTAGTATCAGATATCGGGACAACTACCGGAACTATGGCTACACCTTC
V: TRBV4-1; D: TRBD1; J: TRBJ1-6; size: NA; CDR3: CASSQPTGGSLVSPLHF; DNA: TGCGCCAGCAGCCAACCCACAGGGGGCAGCCTCGTTTCACCCCTCCACTTT
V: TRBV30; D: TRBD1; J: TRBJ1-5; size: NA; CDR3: CAWESGQGTNQPQHF; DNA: TGTGCCTGGGAATCCGGACAGGGCACGAATCAGCCCCAGCATTTT
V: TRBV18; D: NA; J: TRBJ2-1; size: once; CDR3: CASSPLSTGYNEQFF; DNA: TGTGCCAGCTCACCGTTATCGACAGGTTACAATGAGCAGTTCTTC
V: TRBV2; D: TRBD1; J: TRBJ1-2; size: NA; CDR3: CASSVGTENYGYTF; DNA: TGTGCCAGCAGTGTCGGGACAGAGAACTATGGCTACACCTTC
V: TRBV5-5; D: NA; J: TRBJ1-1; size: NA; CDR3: CASSFTVTTEAFF; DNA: TGTGCCAGCAGCTTTACTGTTACTACTGAAGCTTTCTTT
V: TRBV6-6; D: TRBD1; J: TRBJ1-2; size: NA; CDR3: CASRRQGVGYGYTF; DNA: TGTGCCAGCAGACGACAGGGGGTTGGGTATGGCTACACCTTC
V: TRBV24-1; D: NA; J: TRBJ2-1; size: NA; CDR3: CATSDPNGAQEQFF; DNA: TGTGCCACCAGTGACCCTAATGGGGCCCAAGAGCAGTTCTTC
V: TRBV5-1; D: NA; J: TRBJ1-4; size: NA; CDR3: CASSLPGGPNEKLFF; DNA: TGCGCCAGCAGCCTGCCGGGGGGGCCCAATGAAAAACTGTTTTTT
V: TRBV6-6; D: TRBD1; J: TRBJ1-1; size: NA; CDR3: CASSDHRGRNTEAFF; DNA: TGTGCCAGCAGTGACCACAGGGGACGAAACACTGAAGCTTTCTTT
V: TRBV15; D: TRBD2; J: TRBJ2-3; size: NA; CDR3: CATSRYGGGAVDTQYF; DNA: TGTGCCACCAGCAGATATGGCGGGGGGGCCGTAGATACGCAGTATTTT
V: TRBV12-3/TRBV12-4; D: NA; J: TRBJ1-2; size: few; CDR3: CASSLGGNYGYTF; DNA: TGTGCCAGCAGTCTTGGGGGGAACTATGGCTACACCTTC
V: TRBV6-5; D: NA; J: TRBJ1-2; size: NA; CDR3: CATLDRLANYGYTF; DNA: TGTGCCACCCTAGACAGGCTAGCTAACTATGGCTACACCTTC
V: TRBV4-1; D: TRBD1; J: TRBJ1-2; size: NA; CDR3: CASSQQGARVNYGYTF; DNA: TGCGCCAGCAGCCAACAGGGGGCGCGGGTAAACTATGGCTACACCTTC
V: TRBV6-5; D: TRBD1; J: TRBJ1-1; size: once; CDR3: CASSNGQGSYAFF; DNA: TGTGCCAGCAGCAACGGACAGGGGTCTTACGCTTTCTTT
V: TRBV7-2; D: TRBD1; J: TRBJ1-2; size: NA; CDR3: CASSLGRTGGGYTF; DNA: TGTGCCAGCAGCTTGGGTAGGACAGGGGGCGGCTACACCTTC
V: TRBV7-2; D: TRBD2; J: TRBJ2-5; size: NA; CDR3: CASSGRLAGVKETQYF; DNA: TGTGCCAGCAGCGGAAGACTAGCGGGGGTGAAAGAGACCCAGTACTTC
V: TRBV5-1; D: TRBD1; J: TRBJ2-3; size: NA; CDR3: CASSSTQGADTQYF; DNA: TGCGCCAGCAGCTCAACGCAGGGGGCAGATACGCAGTATTTT
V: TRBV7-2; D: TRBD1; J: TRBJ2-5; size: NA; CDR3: CASSHPRGDRDQETQYF; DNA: TGTGCCAGCAGCCACCCTCGGGGCGACAGGGATCAAGAGACCCAGTACTTC
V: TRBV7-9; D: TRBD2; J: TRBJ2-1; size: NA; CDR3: CASSSASGGARNEQFF; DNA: TGTGCCAGCAGCTCCGCTAGCGGGGGGGCCCGAAATGAGCAGTTCTTC
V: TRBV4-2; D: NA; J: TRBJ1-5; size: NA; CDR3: CASSQGALEQPQHF; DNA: TGTGCCAGCAGCCAAGGGGCCTTAGAACAGCCCCAGCATTTT
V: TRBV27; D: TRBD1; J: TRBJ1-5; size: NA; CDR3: CASSFKGQGGTWPQHF; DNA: TGTGCCAGCAGTTTCAAGGGACAGGGTGGGACCTGGCCCCAGCATTTT
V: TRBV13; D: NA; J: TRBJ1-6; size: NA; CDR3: CASSLQGSYNSPLHF; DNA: TGTGCCAGCAGCTTACAGGGTTCCTATAATTCACCCCTCCACTTT
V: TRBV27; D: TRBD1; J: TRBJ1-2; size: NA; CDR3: CASSLRGPIGGYTF; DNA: TGTGCCAGCAGTCTCAGGGGGCCTATAGGTGGCTACACCTTC
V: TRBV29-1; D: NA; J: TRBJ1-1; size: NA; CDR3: CSVIQGEAFF; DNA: TGCAGCGTGATACAGGGTGAAGCTTTCTTT
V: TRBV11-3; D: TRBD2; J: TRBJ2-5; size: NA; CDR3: CASSPGGAETQYF; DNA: TGTGCCAGCAGCCCGGGGGGGGCGGAGACCCAGTACTTC
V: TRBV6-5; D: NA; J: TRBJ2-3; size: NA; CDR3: CASSYLTGDTQYF; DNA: TGTGCCAGCAGTTACCTAACAGGCGATACGCAGTATTTT
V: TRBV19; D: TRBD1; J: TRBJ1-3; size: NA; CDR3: CASSIGLVGQRGNTIYF; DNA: TGTGCCAGTAGTATAGGGCTAGTGGGACAGCGAGGAAACACCATATATTTT
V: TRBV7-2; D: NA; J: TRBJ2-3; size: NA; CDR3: CASSLDGYTDTQYF; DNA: TGTGCCAGCAGCTTAGACGGGTACACAGATACGCAGTATTTT
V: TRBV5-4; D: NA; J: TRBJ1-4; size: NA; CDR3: CASSDRGEKLFF; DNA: TGTGCCAGCAGCGATAGGGGTGAAAAACTGTTTTTT
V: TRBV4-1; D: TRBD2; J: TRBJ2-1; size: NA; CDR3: CASSQDRLAAHNEQFF; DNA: TGCGCCAGCAGCCAAGATCGGCTAGCGGCACACAATGAGCAGTTCTTC
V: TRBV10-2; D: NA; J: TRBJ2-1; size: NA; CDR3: CASSEINEQFF; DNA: TGCGCCAGCAGTGAAATAAATGAGCAGTTCTTC
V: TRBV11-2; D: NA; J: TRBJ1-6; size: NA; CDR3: CASTSMENNSPLHF; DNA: TGTGCCAGCACCTCTATGGAGAATAATTCACCCCTCCACTTT
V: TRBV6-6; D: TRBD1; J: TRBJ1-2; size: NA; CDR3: CASSPDRSYGYTF; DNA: TGTGCCAGCAGTCCGGACAGGTCCTATGGCTACACCTTC
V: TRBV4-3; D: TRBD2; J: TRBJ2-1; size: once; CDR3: CASSQAKPGLAGGSYNEQFF; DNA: TGCGCCAGCAGCCAAGCCAAACCGGGACTAGCGGGGGGGTCCTACAATGAGCAGTTCTTC
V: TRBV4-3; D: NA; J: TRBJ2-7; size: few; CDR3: CASSQEDYYYEQYF; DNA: TGCGCCAGCAGCCAAGAGGACTACTACTACGAGCAGTACTTC
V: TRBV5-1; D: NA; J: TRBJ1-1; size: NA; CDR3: CASSSQGIGGTEAFF; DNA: TGCGCCAGCAGCTCGCAGGGAATAGGGGGAACTGAAGCTTTCTTT
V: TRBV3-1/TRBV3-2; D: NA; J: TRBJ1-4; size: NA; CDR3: CASSHTKTETNEKLFF; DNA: TGTGCCAGCAGCCACACAAAGACAGAAACTAATGAAAAACTGTTTTTT
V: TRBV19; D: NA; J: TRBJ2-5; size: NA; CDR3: CASSIVDRQETQYF; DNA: TGTGCCAGTAGTATAGTTGACAGACAAGAGACCCAGTACTTC
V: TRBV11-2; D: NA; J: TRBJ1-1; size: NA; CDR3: CASSLGGTTGTEAFF; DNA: TGTGCCAGCAGCTTAGGGGGCACGACGGGCACTGAAGCTTTCTTT
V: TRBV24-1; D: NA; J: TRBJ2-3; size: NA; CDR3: CATRGGPSDTQYF; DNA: TGTGCCACTAGGGGGGGGCCGTCAGATACGCAGTATTTT
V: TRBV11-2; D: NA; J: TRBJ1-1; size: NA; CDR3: CASSKGVTEKAFF; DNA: TGTGCCAGCAGCAAAGGGGTCACGGAAAAAGCTTTCTTT
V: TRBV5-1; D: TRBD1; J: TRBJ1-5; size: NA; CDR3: CASRPTTGYSNQPQHF; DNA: TGCGCCAGCAGACCAACGACAGGGTATAGCAATCAGCCCCAGCATTTT
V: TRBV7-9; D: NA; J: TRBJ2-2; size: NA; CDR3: CAGTGGTNTGELFF; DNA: TGTGCCGGCACAGGCGGGACTAACACCGGGGAGCTGTTTTTT